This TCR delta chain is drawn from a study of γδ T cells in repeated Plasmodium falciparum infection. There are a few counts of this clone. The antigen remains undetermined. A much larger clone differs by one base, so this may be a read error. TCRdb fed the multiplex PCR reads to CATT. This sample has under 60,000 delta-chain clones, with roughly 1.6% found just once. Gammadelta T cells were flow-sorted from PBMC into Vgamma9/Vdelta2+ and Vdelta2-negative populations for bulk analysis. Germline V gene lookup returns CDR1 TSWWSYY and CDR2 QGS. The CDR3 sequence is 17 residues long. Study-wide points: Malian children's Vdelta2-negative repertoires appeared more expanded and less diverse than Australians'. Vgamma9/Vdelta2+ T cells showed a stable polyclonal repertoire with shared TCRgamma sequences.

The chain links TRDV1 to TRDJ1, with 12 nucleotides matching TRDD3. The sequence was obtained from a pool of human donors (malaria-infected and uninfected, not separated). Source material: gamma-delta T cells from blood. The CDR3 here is CALGELGTGGYPDTLIF. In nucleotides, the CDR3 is TGTGCTCTTGGGGAACTCGGAACTGGGGGATACCCCGATACACTCATCTTT.